These 5 T cell receptor beta chains were sequenced from one sample in a study of regulatory T cells in long-lasting Graves disease. Specified time point: newly diagnosed GD, antithyroid drugs for less than 3 months. Construction of the TCR library relied on RNA isolated from PBMCs. CDR3-region Arm-PCR and iRepertoire HTBI primers produced the TCR beta libraries. One entry per CDR3 protein, called by TCRdb with MiXCR from the multiplex PCR reads. The sample includes 520,000 or so distinct CDR3 sequences, 12% of them seen just once. Another study also made use of these data, one on T cells in Graves' hyperthyroidism and ophthalmopathy.

The starting material was peripheral blood mononuclear cells (PBMCs), obtained at new diagnosis, from a patient treated with antithyroid drugs. These receptors were obtained from a woman in her twenties or thirties with Graves disease.

This chain uses TRBV10-1 with TRBJ2-1; TRBD1 aligns across 8 bases. Germline CDR1 and CDR2: WNHNN and SYGVQD (reference sequence). This CDR3 spans 16 amino acids. The V and J ends lost 3 bases and 8 bases, in that order; junction bases with no gene match: 12. Here the CDR3 reads CASSDEDRGRLDEQFF. As DNA, the CDR3 is TGCGCCAGCAGTGACGAAGACAGGGGCCGCCTGGATGAGCAGTTCTTC.

This clonotype was detected many times. The chain links TRBV27 to TRBJ2-3; perhaps D is TRBD1 or TRBD2 (6 bases each). The CDR3 runs 15 residues. The V gene lost 4 bases and the J gene lost 7 bases, with 18 bases spanning the gap. Germline CDR1 MNHEY, CDR2 SMNVEV (reference sequence). This chain's CDR3 is CASSSGQAGLNTQYF. CDR3 in DNA: TGTGCCAGCAGTTCGGGACAAGCGGGTCTGAATACGCAGTATTTT.

This clonotype was detected ten times or more. V and J are TRBV2 and TRBJ2-1; D is unresolved. V shed 3 bases and J shed 3 bases, with 12 bases lying between them. CDR3 size: 15 residues. Germline V lookup: CDR1 SNHLY, CDR2 FYNNEI. The CDR3 reads CASSDPGAIYNEQFF. CDR3 coding DNA: TGTGCCAGCAGTGATCCCGGAGCCATCTACAATGAGCAGTTCTTC.

In the case of this clonotype: A much larger clone lies one base from this, so it may be a read error. The V gene is TRBV30, the J gene TRBJ1-3; D is unclear. The germline CDR1 and CDR2 sequences are GTSNPN and SVGIG (reference sequence). The CDR3 runs 14 residues. The CDR3 DNA follows: TGTGCCTGGAGTGTACGGGGAGGTGGAGACACCATATATTTT. Residues: CAWSVRGGGDTIYF.

This clonotype was seen at least ten times. CDR3 protein: CASRNAGEQYF. The CDR3 coding sequence is TGTGCCAGCAGAAACGCCGGCGAGCAGTACTTC. This chain connects TRBV2 to TRBJ2-7, with D hard to call. The CDR3 has 11 amino acids. Trimming removed 6 bases from V and 6 bases from J, with 9 bases in between. Germline-derived CDR1 and CDR2 are SNHLY and FYNNEI.